This TCR beta chain was retrieved from a study of T cell clonotyping in hematopoietic cell transplantation. General study results and limits: Graft donor and pretransplant recipient Inverse Simpson Index values predicted broader posttransplant TCR diversity. Few recipient clonotypes overlapped donors; over 95% were de novo at given depth. After transplant, recipient diversity fell while pathologically expanded clonotypes grew through day 180. CD4 and CD8 repertoire contributions could not be separated without sorting.

Profiling relied on immunoSEQ multiplex PCR, and the TCRdb table lists in-frame clones only, not all of them. The sample shows 40,000 to 55,000 clones, 94% of them seen only once. Germline V lookup: CDR1 SNHLY, CDR2 FYNNEI. Unmatched junction bases numbered 4, after V lost 7 bases and J lost 7 bases. The CDR3 runs to 14 residues. On this clone itself: As yet, its antigen is unknown.

The sequenced material came from peripheral blood mononuclear cells. This rearrangement joins TRBV2 to TRBJ1-6; 10 bases align to TRBD1. The receptor was isolated from a woman between 45 and 60 years old in good health. Some clones in this sample may be carry-over from other donors' samples. CDR3 residues: CASMDRGWNSPLHF. The CDR3 nucleotides read TGTGCCAGCATGGACAGGGGGTGGAATTCACCCCTCCACTTT. The entire variable domain, with the rest obtained from reference TRBV2 and TRBJ1-6, is as follows: EPEVTQTPSHQVTQMGQEVILRCVPISNHLYFYWYRQILGQKVEFLVSFYNNEISEKSEIFDDQFSVERPDGSNFTLKIRSTKLEDSAMYFCASMDRGWNSPLHFGNGTRLTVT.